These T cell receptor beta chains were read from a single sample in a study of beta chain features in type 1 diabetes. The protocol was immunoSEQ multiplex PCR, while the TCRdb copy is restricted to in-frame clones and leaves out a portion. The sample lists approximately 44,000 clones; under 65% were seen once. Sequences were obtained from Tregs from blood. The source of these receptors is a woman younger than 30 in good health. Each CDR3 is given with its conserved first and last residue. Each record gives: clone size, J gene, V gene, D gene, CDR3 DNA, CDR3 protein. A D gene is named only where the DNA matches it firmly. The size field is filled for only some rows; it gives once, few, many or a size class.

.	TRBJ1-5	TRBV19	.	TGTGCCAGCCGAGGGGGAGTCGGGGGGTATAGCAATCAGCCCCAGCATTTT	CASRGGVGGYSNQPQHF
few	TRBJ2-4	TRBV28	TRBD1	TGTGCCAGCAGAACCGGGACAGGGGGTCAGGTTCAGTACTTC	CASRTGTGGQVQYF
.	TRBJ2-5	TRBV4-2	.	TGTGCCAGCAGCCAAGGCCTCGGGGCAGGGGATAATCAAGAGACCCAGTACTTC	CASSQGLGAGDNQETQYF
.	TRBJ1-1	TRBV5-6	TRBD1	TGTGCCAGCACCGGGACAGCGAACACTGAAGCTTTCTTT	CASTGTANTEAFF
.	TRBJ2-7	TRBV28	.	TGTGCCAGCAGTTTCAGGGGAATACCCTACGAGCAGTACTTC	CASSFRGIPYEQYF
once	TRBJ2-7	TRBV11-2	TRBD2	TGTGCCAGCAGCTTAGCTGGCGGGCTAGCGGGAGCCGGCGAGCAGTACTTC	CASSLAGGLAGAGEQYF
.	TRBJ2-1	TRBV5-1	TRBD2	TGCGCCAGCAGCTTGGCTAGCGGGACCTACAATGAGCAGTTCTTC	CASSLASGTYNEQFF
.	TRBJ2-3	TRBV6-5	TRBD2	TGTGCCAGCTTAATAGCGGGAGGGGCAGATACGCAGTATTTT	CASLIAGGADTQYF
.	TRBJ2-1	TRBV30	.	TGTGCCTGGAGTCTGTGGGGGCATGAGCAGTTCTTC	CAWSLWGHEQFF
.	TRBJ1-3	TRBV18	.	TGTGCCAGCTCACCGCAAACAGGGAACGCTGGAAACACCATATATTTT	CASSPQTGNAGNTIYF
.	TRBJ2-6	TRBV6-1	TRBD1	TGTGCCAGCTCTAACAGGGGTTCTGGGGCCAACGTCCTGACTTTC	CASSNRGSGANVLTF
.	TRBJ1-2	TRBV28	.	TGTGCCAGCAGTTTATTCAGCTATGGCTACACCTTC	CASSLFSYGYTF
.	TRBJ2-2	TRBV30	TRBD2	TGTGCCTGGAACCGCGGGGGGACGCGCTTGGCCGGGGAGCTGTTTTTT	CAWNRGGTRLAGELFF
.	TRBJ2-3	TRBV18	.	TGTGCCAGCTCACTGTACTCACGCGAGGGAGATACGCAGTATTTT	CASSLYSREGDTQYF
.	TRBJ1-2	TRBV27	TRBD1	TGTGCCAGCAGTTTAAAAGGGACAGGGGCTAACTATGGCTACACCTTC	CASSLKGTGANYGYTF
.	TRBJ1-4	TRBV5-1	.	TGCGCCAGCAGCTTGGGGAGTAATGAAAAACTGTTTTTT	CASSLGSNEKLFF
.	TRBJ2-1	TRBV25-1	.	TGTGCCAGCTCTCACAGGGAGAGTGGTGAGCAGTTCTTC	CASSHRESGEQFF
.	TRBJ1-2	TRBV5-5	.	TGTGCCAGCTGGTGGGGCCAGAGCCCTAACTATGGCTACACCTTC	CASWWGQSPNYGYTF
.	TRBJ2-2	TRBV11-3	TRBD2	TGTGCCAGCAGCAGTAAGCGGGAGACCGGGGAGCTGTTTTTT	CASSSKRETGELFF
.	TRBJ2-1	TRBV5-1	TRBD2	TGCGCCAGCAGACCCGGACTAGCGGAAGGGGATGAGCAGTTCTTC	CASRPGLAEGDEQFF
.	TRBJ1-1	TRBV2	.	TGTGCCAGCAGTGAAACACTGAACACTGAAGCTTTCTTT	CASSETLNTEAFF
few	TRBJ1-1	TRBV7-9	.	TGTGCCAGCAGTCAGAACACTGAAGCTTTCTTT	CASSQNTEAFF
few	TRBJ2-7	TRBV6-6	TRBD1	TGTGCCAGCAGTTACTCAGGGGGCTTCTACGAGCAGTACTTC	CASSYSGGFYEQYF
.	TRBJ1-5	TRBV5-6	.	TGTGCCAGCAGCTTATGGCCACCAGACAATCAGCCCCAGCATTTT	CASSLWPPDNQPQHF
.	TRBJ2-2	TRBV7-7	TRBD1	TGTGCTAGCAGCCCAACAGGGGGAGAAGTCACCGGGGAGCTGTTTTTT	CASSPTGGEVTGELFF
medium-sized	TRBJ2-5	TRBV19	TRBD2	TGTGCCAGTAGTAACCTAGCGGGAGTTGAGACCCAGTACTTC	CASSNLAGVETQYF
few	TRBJ2-5	TRBV19	.	TGTGCCAGTAGTACACAGTACCAAGAGACCCAGTACTTC	CASSTQYQETQYF
once	TRBJ2-2	TRBV4-3	.	TGCGCCAGCAGCCGGGTCAGGGGAAACACCGGGGAGCTGTTTTTT	CASSRVRGNTGELFF
once	TRBJ2-7	TRBV5-6	TRBD1	TGTGCCAGCAGCCCTTGGACAGGGGTGTACGAGCAGTACTTC	CASSPWTGVYEQYF
.	TRBJ1-4	TRBV2	.	TGTGCCAGCAGTGAAGAGAGGCTTAGATCGGGAAAACTGTTTTTT	CASSEERLRSGKLFF
.	TRBJ2-7	TRBV30	.	TGTGCCTGGAGTGTACAGCCTGGCTCCTACGAGCAGTACTTC	CAWSVQPGSYEQYF
.	TRBJ2-1	TRBV11-2	TRBD1	TGTGCCAGCAGCTCCGGGACAGAGCCCTACAATGAGCAGTTCTTC	CASSSGTEPYNEQFF
.	TRBJ2-5	TRBV19	TRBD2	TGTGCCAGTAGTGCTCCTAGCGGGACTAAGACCCAGTACTTC	CASSAPSGTKTQYF
few	TRBJ2-1	TRBV19	.	TGTGCCAGTAGTACCCAGCGGGCAAGCTCCTACAATGAGCAGTTCTTC	CASSTQRASSYNEQFF
few	TRBJ1-1	TRBV29-1	.	TGCAGCGTTGTAGTCGCAACAGGGAATTGGCTGAACACTGAAGCTTTCTTT	CSVVVATGNWLNTEAFF
.	TRBJ2-6	TRBV27	.	TGTGCCAGCAGTTCACCAGGGAATGCTGGGGCCAACGTCCTGACTTTC	CASSSPGNAGANVLTF
.	TRBJ1-1	TRBV10-3	.	TGTGCCATCAAAATTGGGAGCATGAACACTGAAGCTTTCTTT	CAIKIGSMNTEAFF